The rows below give T cell receptor beta chains drawn from one sample of a study of T-cell memory formation after mild COVID-19. TCRdb re-analysed the 5' RACE reads in MiXCR, keeping a single row per CDR3 protein. Of about 140,000 distinct CDR3 sequences listed, 14% are singletons. Source material: PBMCs or a T cell subset sorted from them (not recorded which). The receptors were sampled from an adult woman who had mild COVID-19 (a few samples of this study predate the infection). Cell type and time point are not known. The CDR3 runs from the conserved cysteine through the conserved F or W. D genes are given only for firm matches. Only some rows state a clone size, as once, few, many or a class for expanded clones.

size,V,D,J,DNA,CDR3
-,TRBV27,TRBD2,TRBJ2-1,TGTGCCAGCAGTTTTGGACTAGCGGGAGTTCTTGGTGAGCAGTTCTTC,CASSFGLAGVLGEQFF
-,TRBV29-1,-,TRBJ1-2,TGCAGCGTTGAAGATACGGGCGGAGGCTACACCTTC,CSVEDTGGGYTF
-,TRBV18,-,TRBJ1-1,TGTGCCAGCTCAACGGTAATCAGGGGTGGGGACACTGAAGCTTTCTTT,CASSTVIRGGDTEAFF
few,TRBV29-1,TRBD1,TRBJ1-1,TGCAGCGTCCTGACAGGGGACCTTGAAGCTGCTTTCTTT,CSVLTGDLEAAFF
-,TRBV13,TRBD2,TRBJ2-7,TGTGCCAGCAGCTTTGCGGGGGAATCCTACGAGCAGTACTTC,CASSFAGESYEQYF
few,TRBV29-1,-,TRBJ1-2,TGCAGCGTTGAATTGGGACGGGCTTATGGCTACACCTTC,CSVELGRAYGYTF
-,TRBV24-1,-,TRBJ1-5,TGTGCCACCAGTGACCCCTCGGGTGGGAACAATCAGCCCCAGCATTTT,CATSDPSGGNNQPQHF
-,TRBV7-9,TRBD1,TRBJ1-2,TGTGCCAGCAGCGCTTTGGGGACAGACAACTATGGCTACACCTTC,CASSALGTDNYGYTF
-,TRBV19,-,TRBJ1-6,TGTGCCAGTAGGCCGGACAGCGGGGATAATTCACCCCTCCACTTT,CASRPDSGDNSPLHF
-,TRBV27,-,TRBJ1-2,TGTGCCAGCAGTTTAAGGGGGACAAACTATGGCTACACCTTC,CASSLRGTNYGYTF
few,TRBV13,-,TRBJ1-2,TGTGCCAGCAGCTACCAACGACGGGAAGGAGGGGACCTGTGCTGCACCTTC,CASSYQRREGGDLCCTF
many,TRBV5-1,TRBD2,TRBJ2-1,TGCGCCAGCAGCTTACTAGCGGGGGTTAACAATGAGCAGTTCTTC,CASSLLAGVNNEQFF
few,TRBV12-3/TRBV12-4,-,TRBJ2-7,TGTGCCAGCAGTTTAGGTGGAGTAACCTACGAGCAGTACTTC,CASSLGGVTYEQYF
-,TRBV10-3,-,TRBJ1-1,TGTGCCATCAGCGCGACGACGAGGACTGAAGCTTTCTTT,CAISATTRTEAFF
few,TRBV24-1,TRBD1,TRBJ2-2,TGTGCCACCAGTGATCCGGGACAGCCGAACACCGGGGAGCTGTTTTTT,CATSDPGQPNTGELFF
few,TRBV4-1,TRBD2,TRBJ2-1,TGCGCCAGCAGCCGAGACGACGGGGGGGCCGTCTACAATGAGCAGTTCTTC,CASSRDDGGAVYNEQFF
few,TRBV7-8,TRBD2,TRBJ2-7,TGTGCCAGCAGCTCGGGACTAGCGGGAGGCAACTCCTACGAGCAGTACTTC,CASSSGLAGGNSYEQYF
-,TRBV29-1,TRBD1,TRBJ2-7,TGCAGCGTACCGACAGGGCCCTACGAGCAGTACTTC,CSVPTGPYEQYF
-,TRBV7-9,TRBD2,TRBJ2-7,TGTGCCAGCAGCTCAAGCGGGGGGGCTCACGAGCAGTACTTC,CASSSSGGAHEQYF
many,TRBV5-5,TRBD2,TRBJ2-7,TGTGCCAGCAGCCACGGTGGAGGACTAGCGGGATACGAGCAGTACTTC,CASSHGGGLAGYEQYF
-,TRBV24-1,-,TRBJ1-2,TGTGCCACCAGTGATTTCGGGGACGAGGGCTACACCTTC,CATSDFGDEGYTF
-,TRBV5-6,TRBD2,TRBJ2-7,TGTGCCAGCAGCTTTGGGACTATGGTCTACGAGCAGTACTTC,CASSFGTMVYEQYF
many,TRBV6-5,TRBD2,TRBJ2-1,TGTGCCAGCAGTTACTCCGTCAGCGGGGGGGCCGGTAATGAGCAGTTCTTC,CASSYSVSGGAGNEQFF
-,TRBV25-1,-,TRBJ2-6,TGTGCCAGCAGTGAATTGATGGACACAAAGGGCTCTGGGGCCAACGTCCTGACTTTC,CASSELMDTKGSGANVLTF
-,TRBV10-2,TRBD1,TRBJ1-1,TGCGCCAGCAGCGCGAGGGGGCAAGAAGCTTTCTTT,CASSARGQEAFF
-,TRBV18,TRBD2,TRBJ2-1,TGTGCCAGCTCACCAAAGGAGGCGGGAGTGACCTACAATGAGCAGTTCTTC,CASSPKEAGVTYNEQFF
-,TRBV6-5,TRBD1,TRBJ1-4,TGTGCCAGCAGTTACTCGGACAGGTTCAATGAAAAACTGTTTTTT,CASSYSDRFNEKLFF
-,TRBV18,TRBD1,TRBJ1-2,TGTGCCAGCTCACCCACAAGAGGGGGCGAAATCGGCTACACCTTC,CASSPTRGGEIGYTF
-,TRBV6-5,-,TRBJ2-6,TGTGCCAGCAGTTACGAGGGTTCTGGGGCCAACGTCCTGACTTTC,CASSYEGSGANVLTF
few,TRBV2,-,TRBJ2-7,TGTGCCAGCAGTGAAGCGACGGGAACGATCGACGAGCAGTACTTC,CASSEATGTIDEQYF
-,TRBV29-1,-,TRBJ2-5,TGCAGTGGGGCCGACTTCGGTGGGACCCAGTACTTC,CSGADFGGTQYF
-,TRBV2,-,TRBJ1-6,TGTGCCAGCAGTGAAGCCCGACCGGGGGCGCAGGTATCACCCCTCCACTTT,CASSEARPGAQVSPLHF
-,TRBV7-9,-,TRBJ1-1,TGTGCCAGCAGCTCCTTCCCAACAGAATTTTACACTGAAGCTTTCTTT,CASSSFPTEFYTEAFF
-,TRBV4-3,-,TRBJ2-1,TGCGCCAGCAGCCAAGACCATCAGTGGGACAATGAGCAGTTCTTC,CASSQDHQWDNEQFF
-,TRBV11-2,-,TRBJ1-1,TGTGCCAGCAGCTTAGGGCCCCTTGGCGCTGAAGCTTTCTTT,CASSLGPLGAEAFF
-,TRBV2,-,TRBJ2-6,TGTGCCAGCAGTGAAGCGCTTCCGGGCACTGGGGCCAACGTCCTGACTTTC,CASSEALPGTGANVLTF
-,TRBV11-3,-,TRBJ1-1,TGTGCCAGCAGCCGGGGGGGCCTGAACACTGAAGCTTTCTTT,CASSRGGLNTEAFF
few,TRBV20-1,-,TRBJ1-1,TGCAGTGCTATCCTCTTGGGGGGGATAAACACTGAAGCTTTCTTT,CSAILLGGINTEAFF
-,TRBV7-6,TRBD2,TRBJ2-5,TGTGCCAGCAGTTTAGTCGCGGGAGAAGGAGGAGAGACCCAGTACTTC,CASSLVAGEGGETQYF
many,TRBV4-2,-,TRBJ2-7,TGTGCCAGCAGCCAGGGAAACCGGGACTACGAGCAGTACTTC,CASSQGNRDYEQYF
few,TRBV25-1,-,TRBJ1-6,TGTGCCAGCAGTGGCCCATGGGATTCACCCCTCCACTTT,CASSGPWDSPLHF
few,TRBV12-3/TRBV12-4,-,TRBJ2-1,TGTGCCAGCAGTCCCTATGGGACCTACAATGAGCAGTTCTTC,CASSPYGTYNEQFF
-,TRBV13,-,TRBJ1-5,TGTGCCAGCAGCTTAGGGGGTAATAGCAATCAGCCCCAGCATTTT,CASSLGGNSNQPQHF
-,TRBV9,-,TRBJ2-7,TGTGCCAGCAGCGTAGAGACGGGGCTCGGTGTCTACGAGCAGTACTTC,CASSVETGLGVYEQYF
few,TRBV5-1,-,TRBJ1-4,TGCGCCAGCAGCTTAGGTGGCAGGCCTAATGAAAAACTGTTTTTT,CASSLGGRPNEKLFF
few,TRBV20-1,TRBD1,TRBJ2-7,TGCAGTGCCCTCGCAGGGACAGCCTCCTACGAGCAGTACTTC,CSALAGTASYEQYF
-,TRBV4-2,-,TRBJ2-3,TGTGCCAGCAGCCAAGAATTGTTGGGCTCCTCCTTCACAGATACGCAGTATTTT,CASSQELLGSSFTDTQYF
few,TRBV13,TRBD1,TRBJ1-2,TGTGCCAGCAGCTTAGGTCCGGACAGGGCCCATGGCTACACCTTC,CASSLGPDRAHGYTF
few,TRBV4-1,TRBD1,TRBJ2-7,TGCGCCAGCAGCCTCGTTACAGGGGAGTCCTACGAGCAGTACTTC,CASSLVTGESYEQYF
few,TRBV7-9,-,TRBJ1-2,TGTGCCAGCAGCTCCGGGTCCCCGCGATACACCTTC,CASSSGSPRYTF
-,TRBV5-6,TRBD2,TRBJ2-1,TGTGCCAGCAACGTAGCGGGAAGCTCCTACAATGAGCAGTTCTTC,CASNVAGSSYNEQFF
-,TRBV11-3,TRBD2,TRBJ2-7,TGTGCCAGCAGACTCAGCGGGATGAGCTCCTACGAGCAGTACTTC,CASRLSGMSSYEQYF
-,TRBV9,-,TRBJ2-1,TGTGCCAGCAGCCCCGACCAGTACAATGAGCAGTTCTTC,CASSPDQYNEQFF
-,TRBV6-5,-,TRBJ2-2,TGTGCCAGCGCCCCTCTGGGCGGGGAGCTGTTTTTT,CASAPLGGELFF
-,TRBV27,-,TRBJ1-1,TGTGCCAGCAGTTTATCGATCCCCTCGAACACTGAAGCTTTCTTT,CASSLSIPSNTEAFF